This T cell receptor (beta chain) derives from a study of T cell responses to AZD1222 COVID-19 vaccine. Study-wide results and caveats: Only five or six individuals given AZD1222 were seropositive at baseline. Increases in Spike-specific TCR breadth and depth were seen after two AZD1222 doses. CD4 TCRs associated with vaccination spanned spike, dominating at 160-218 and 743-854.

Pooled samples include second doses given at about 4 or 12 weeks. Measured with immunoSEQ multiplex PCR; TCRdb has only the in-frame clones, and not every one. The table has about 110,000 clones, 70% to 90% seen once. This clone appeared many times. Its matching antigen is unknown. Deletions cut 0 bases from V and 4 bases from J, with 10 bases between. CDR1 and CDR2 from the germline V gene are MNHEY and SVGEGT. The CDR3 consists of 15 residues. The clonotype was recovered from an adult who received the AZD1222 COVID-19 vaccine. V gene TRBV6-2 or TRBV6-3 combines with J gene TRBJ2-1; D may match TRBD1 or TRBD2 (6 bases each). Sequenced material: peripheral blood, taken 28 days after the second AZD1222 dose. The CDR3 region is CASSYSGGDYNEQFF. In DNA form, the CDR3 reads TGTGCCAGCAGTTACTCGGGGGGCGATTACAATGAGCAGTTCTTC.